What follows are 9 T cell receptor beta chains derived from one specimen sequenced in a study of identical twins. MiXCR, run by TCRdb on the 5' RACE reads, gives a single entry per CDR3 protein. The data show 450,000 to 500,000 distinct CDR3 sequences, roughly an eighth seen once. These same data were also listed under a study on yellow fever vaccine responses in identical twins.

The specimen sequenced was CD4+ T cells sorted from blood. Receptors were obtained from a woman aged 18-29 years in good health.

This clonotype has more than one count but fewer than ten. CDR3 amino acids: CASSFFTPSYEQYF. The CDR3 bases are TGTGCCAGCAGCTTTTTCACCCCCTCCTACGAGCAGTACTTC. The V call is TRBV13, the J call TRBJ2-7; D is ambiguous. The CDR3 loop spans 14 amino acids. V was clipped by 3 bases and J by 0 bases, with 9 bases between them. The germline V gene encodes CDR1 PRHDT and CDR2 FYEKMQ (reference sequence).

This clonotype was detected a few times. The chain combines TRBV12-3 or TRBV12-4 with TRBJ2-1; TRBD2 is a possible D gene (6 bases). This CDR3 has 15 residues. Trimming removed 2 bases from V and 5 bases from J, with 13 bases in between. The CDR3 loop reads CASSLLAGRNNEQFF. CDR3 sequence (DNA): TGTGCCAGCAGTTTACTGGCGGGGAGGAACAATGAGCAGTTCTTC.

This clonotype occurred many times. This sequence joins TRBV12-3 or TRBV12-4 and TRBJ2-1, with 7 nucleotides matching TRBD2. Germline trimming cut 6 bases from V and 6 bases from J; bases unmatched to any gene: 8. CDR3 length equals 14 residues. This chain's CDR3 is CASRPSGGANEQFF. The CDR3 DNA reads TGTGCCAGCAGGCCTAGCGGAGGAGCCAATGAGCAGTTCTTC.

This clonotype was seen only a few times. The chain links TRBV6-1 to TRBJ2-7; D tentatively reads TRBD1 or TRBD2 (6 bases each). The CDR3 runs to 16 residues. The germline V gene has CDR1 MNHNS and CDR2 SASEGT. V lost 5 bases to trimming and J lost 2 bases, with 19 bases between them. CDR3 residues: CASSPLGGGSTYEQYF. CDR3 in DNA: TGTGCCAGCAGTCCGCTTGGAGGGGGGAGTACCTACGAGCAGTACTTC.

This clonotype turned up a few times. The genes are TRBV24-1 and TRBJ2-3, with a weak D call TRBD1 (5 bases). Per the germline V gene, CDR1 is KGHDR and CDR2 is SFDVKD. The CDR3 is made up of 17 amino acids. Trimming shortened V by 1 base and J by 2 bases, and 15 bases separated the two germline ends. CDR3: CATSDFPDTSYTDTQYF. In nucleotides, the CDR3 is TGTGCCACCAGTGATTTCCCGGACACCAGCTACACAGATACGCAGTATTTT.

The CDR3: CASGREGTGELFF. For the CDR3, the DNA is TGTGCCAGCGGTCGGGAGGGCACCGGGGAGCTGTTTTTT. This chain connects TRBV2 to TRBJ2-2; 8 bases fit TRBD2. CDR1 and CDR2 (germline): SNHLY, FYNNEI. The CDR3 totals 13 residues. V shed 8 bases and J 4 bases; nucleotides not matched to a gene: 3.

This clonotype occurred a few times. This rearrangement joins TRBV9 to TRBJ2-5; D remains unclear. V lost 0 bases to trimming and J lost 4 bases, with 10 bases between them. The CDR3 sequence is 14 residues long. In germline, CDR1 is SGDLS, CDR2 YYNGEE. The CDR3: CASSVDLLLETQYF. The CDR3 nucleotides are TGTGCCAGCAGCGTAGATCTTCTACTAGAGACCCAGTACTTC.

Only a few counts were recorded for this clonotype. This chain joins TRBV5-1 and TRBJ2-3; the match to TRBD2 covers 10 bases. Losses at the gene ends were 3 bases for V and 0 bases for J; bases not matched to a gene: 7. Germline lookup yields CDR1 SGHRS and CDR2 YFSETQ. This CDR3 has 17 amino acids. The CDR3 nucleotides are TGCGCCAGCAGCTCAATAGCGGGAGGCATTAGCACAGATACGCAGTATTTT. Protein sequence: CASSSIAGGISTDTQYF.

This clonotype was counted between two and nine times. This chain joins TRBV20-1 and TRBJ2-2; 9 bases line up with TRBD2. V lost 5 bases to trimming and J lost 5 bases; unmatched junction nucleotides: 6. The CDR3 extends over 14 amino acids. The germline V gene encodes CDR1 DFQATT and CDR2 SNEGSKA (reference sequence). The CDR3 is CSAPGTSRTGELFF. The CDR3 nucleotides are TGCAGTGCTCCCGGGACTAGCAGGACCGGGGAGCTGTTTTTT.